Shown below are 8 T cell receptor beta chains from a single sample sequenced in a study of early T cells in non-severe SARS-CoV-2 infection. TCRdb reprocessed the 5' RACE reads with MiXCR, giving one entry per CDR3 protein. Among fewer than 65,000 distinct CDR3 sequences listed, roughly 9% were seen once. Sequencing was done on a sample of whole blood. The source is an adult who was a healthcare worker with PCR-confirmed SARS-CoV-2 infection or an uninfected control (not recorded which).

This clonotype was observed at least ten times. The V gene is TRBV2, the J gene TRBJ1-5; 11 nucleotides agree with TRBD1. This CDR3 contains 14 residues. The trim removed 6 bases at V and 7 bases at J, leaving 5 bases unmatched. Germline CDR1 is SNHLY and CDR2 is FYNNEI. For the CDR3, the DNA is TGTGCCAGCAGGACGGGACAGGGGGAACAGCCCCAGCATTTT. It translates to CASRTGQGEQPQHF. The whole variable domain, remainder taken from reference TRBV2 and TRBJ1-5, is EPEVTQTPSHQVTQMGQEVILRCVPISNHLYFYWYRQILGQKVEFLVSFYNNEISEKSEIFDDQFSVERPDGSNFTLKIRSTKLEDSAMYFCASRTGQGEQPQHFGDGTRLSIL.

The table lists this clonotype with many counts. This rearrangement joins TRBV24-1 to TRBJ2-1; TRBD2 aligns across 11 bases. The germline V gene has CDR1 KGHDR and CDR2 SFDVKD. Trimming removed 3 bases from V and 6 bases from J; junction bases left unmatched: 6. The CDR3 length is 16 residues. Here the CDR3 reads CATSDALAGGINEQFF. The CDR3 nucleotides read TGTGCCACCAGTGATGCCCTAGCGGGGGGCATCAATGAGCAGTTCTTC.

This clonotype is classed as medium-sized (0.01 to 0.1%). The J gene is TRBJ2-3, the V gene TRBV3-1, with 15 bases that match TRBD2. This CDR3 comprises 17 residues. The germline CDR1 and CDR2 sequences are LGHDT and YNNKEL (reference sequence). V was pared by 4 bases and J by 0 bases, with 2 bases of the junction left unmatched. The CDR3 sequence: CASSRGLAGGSTDTQYF. CDR3 nucleotides: TGTGCCAGCAGCCGCGGACTAGCGGGGGGGAGCACAGATACGCAGTATTTT.

This clonotype was detected a few times. This rearrangement joins TRBV6-5 to TRBJ2-3, with D possibly matching TRBD2 (6 bases). CDR3 length: 13 residues. Deletions cut 6 bases from V and 5 bases from J, with 12 bases between. Looked up from germline, CDR1 is MNHEY and CDR2 is SVGAGI. CDR3 loop: CASRSGVGDTQYF. The DNA of the CDR3 is TGTGCCAGCAGGTCGGGGGTCGGAGATACGCAGTATTTT.

The genes are TRBV2 and TRBJ2-5, with no clear D. Germline loops: CDR1 SNHLY, CDR2 FYNNEI. V shed 9 bases and J shed 5 bases, with 16 bases lying between them. The CDR3 is made up of 13 amino acids. CDR3 amino acids: CASAYEALETQYF. The CDR3 DNA sequence: TGTGCCAGTGCTTACGAGGCTCTTGAGACCCAGTACTTC.

This clonotype showed up many times. The chain carries TRBV11-2 and TRBJ2-5; D gene unclear. The CDR3 consists of 10 residues. The ends were cut back, 5 bases at V and 3 bases at J, with 1 base in the middle. Germline V gene lookup returns CDR1 SGHAT and CDR2 FQNNGV. The CDR3 loop reads CASSKETQYF. CDR3 DNA: TGTGCCAGCAGCAAAGAGACCCAGTACTTC.

V gene TRBV5-1 combines with J gene TRBJ1-6, with 7 bases identical to TRBD1. CDR3 length: 15 residues. With V trimmed by 4 bases and J by 6 bases, 7 bases remained unmatched. In germline, CDR1 is SGHRS, CDR2 YFSETQ. CDR3 sequence: CASSLTGERNSPLHF. In DNA, the CDR3 is TGCGCCAGCAGCCTCACAGGGGAGCGTAATTCACCCCTCCACTTT. Filled out from reference TRBV5-1 and TRBJ1-6, the complete variable domain reads KAGVTQTPRYLIKTRGQQVTLSCSPISGHRSVSWYQQTPGQGLQFLFEYFSETQRNKGNFPGRFSGRQFSNSRSEMNVSTLELGDSALYLCASSLTGERNSPLHFGNGTRLTVT.

This clonotype was detected a few times. This chain uses TRBV9 with TRBJ2-3; D is unclear. The CDR3 is made up of 13 amino acids. V lost 4 bases and J lost 5, with 11 bases in between. The germline V gene has CDR1 SGDLS and CDR2 YYNGEE. This chain's CDR3 is CASSQTPRDTQYF. The CDR3 DNA reads as TGTGCCAGCAGCCAAACCCCCAGAGATACGCAGTATTTT.